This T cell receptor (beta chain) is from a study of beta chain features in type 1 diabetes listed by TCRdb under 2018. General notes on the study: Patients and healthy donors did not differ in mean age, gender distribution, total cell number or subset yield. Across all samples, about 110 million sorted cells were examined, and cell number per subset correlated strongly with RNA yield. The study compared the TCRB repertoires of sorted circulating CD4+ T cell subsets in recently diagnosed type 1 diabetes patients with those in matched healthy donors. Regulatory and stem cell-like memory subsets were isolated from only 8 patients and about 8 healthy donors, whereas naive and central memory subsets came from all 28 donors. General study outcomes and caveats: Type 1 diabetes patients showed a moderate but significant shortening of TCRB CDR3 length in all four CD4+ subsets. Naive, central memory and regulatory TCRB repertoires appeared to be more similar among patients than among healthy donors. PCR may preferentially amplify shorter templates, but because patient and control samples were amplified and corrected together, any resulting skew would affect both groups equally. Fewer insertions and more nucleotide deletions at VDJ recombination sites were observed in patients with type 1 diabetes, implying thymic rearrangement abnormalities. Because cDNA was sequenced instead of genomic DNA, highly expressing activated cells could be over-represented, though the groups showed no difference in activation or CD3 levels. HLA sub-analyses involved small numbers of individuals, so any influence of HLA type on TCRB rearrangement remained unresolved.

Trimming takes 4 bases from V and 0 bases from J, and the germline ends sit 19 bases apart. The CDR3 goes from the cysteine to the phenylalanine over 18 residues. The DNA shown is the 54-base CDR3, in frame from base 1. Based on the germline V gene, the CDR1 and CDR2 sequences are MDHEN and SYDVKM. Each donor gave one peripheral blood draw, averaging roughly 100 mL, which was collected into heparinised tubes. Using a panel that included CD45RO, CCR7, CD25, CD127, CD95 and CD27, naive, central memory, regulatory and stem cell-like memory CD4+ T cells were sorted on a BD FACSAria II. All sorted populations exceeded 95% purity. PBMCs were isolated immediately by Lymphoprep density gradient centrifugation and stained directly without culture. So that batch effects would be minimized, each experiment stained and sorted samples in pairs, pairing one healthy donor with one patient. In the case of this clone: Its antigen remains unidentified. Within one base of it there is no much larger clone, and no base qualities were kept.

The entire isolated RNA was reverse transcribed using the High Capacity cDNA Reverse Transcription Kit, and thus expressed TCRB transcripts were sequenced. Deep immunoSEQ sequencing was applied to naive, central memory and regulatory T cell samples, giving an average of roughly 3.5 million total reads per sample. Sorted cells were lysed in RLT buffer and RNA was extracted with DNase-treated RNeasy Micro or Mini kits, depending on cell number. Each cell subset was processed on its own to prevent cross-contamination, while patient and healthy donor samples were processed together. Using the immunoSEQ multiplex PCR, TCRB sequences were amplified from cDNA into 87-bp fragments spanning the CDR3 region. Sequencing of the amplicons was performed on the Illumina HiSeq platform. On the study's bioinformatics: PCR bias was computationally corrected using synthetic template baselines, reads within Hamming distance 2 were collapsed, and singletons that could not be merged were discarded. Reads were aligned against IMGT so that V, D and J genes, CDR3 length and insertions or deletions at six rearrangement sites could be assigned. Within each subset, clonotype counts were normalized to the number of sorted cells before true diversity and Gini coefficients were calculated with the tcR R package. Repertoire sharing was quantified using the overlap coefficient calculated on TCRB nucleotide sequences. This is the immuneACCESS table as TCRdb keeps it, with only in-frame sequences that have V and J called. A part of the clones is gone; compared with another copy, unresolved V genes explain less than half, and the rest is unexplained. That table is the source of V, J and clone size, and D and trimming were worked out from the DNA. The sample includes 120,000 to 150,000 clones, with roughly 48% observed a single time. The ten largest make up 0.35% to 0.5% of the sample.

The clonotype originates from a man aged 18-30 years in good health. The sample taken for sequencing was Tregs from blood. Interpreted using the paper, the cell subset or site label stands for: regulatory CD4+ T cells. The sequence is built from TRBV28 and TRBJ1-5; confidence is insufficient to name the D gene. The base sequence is TGTGCCAGCAGTTCACGGCGGTTTGCTACTAATAGCAATCAGCCCCAGCATTTT. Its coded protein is CASSSRRFATNSNQPQHF.